Below are 9 T cell receptor beta chains sequenced from a single sample in a study of blood T cell repertoires in COVID-19. Assay: immunoSEQ multiplex PCR; the TCRdb copy retains only in-frame clones and omits some. The sample includes roughly 100,000 clones, approximately 80% of them seen just once. The material sequenced was peripheral blood. These receptors originate from a man older than 75 with COVID-19, enrolled during active disease.

This clone was detected only once. The chain uses TRBV7-8 and TRBJ2-3; possibly TRBD1 for D (5 bases). The germline V and J ends were trimmed by 1 base and 0 bases, with 8 bases remaining between them. This CDR3 has 15 residues. Germline V CDR1 and CDR2: SGHVS, FQNEAQ. The CDR3 nucleotides read TGTGCCAGCAGCTTAGGGGGCGCCAGCACAGATACGCAGTATTTT. As protein: CASSLGGASTDTQYF.

This chain joins TRBV6-5 and TRBJ1-5; perhaps TRBD1 as D (5 bases). The germline V and J ends were trimmed by 7 bases and 4 bases, with 14 bases remaining between them. Germline V gene sequence: CDR1 MNHEY, CDR2 SVGAGI. The CDR3 extends over 14 amino acids. CDR3 in amino acids: CASTSAGYNQPQHF. DNA of the CDR3: TGTGCCAGCACTTCGGCAGGGTATAATCAGCCCCAGCATTTT.

This clone was found once. This chain links TRBV12-3 or TRBV12-4 with TRBJ1-4; TRBD1 might be the D (6 bases). V was cut by 4 bases and J by 13 bases, with 16 bases left in between. The CDR3 consists of 13 residues. The CDR3 here is CASSSPRGVRLFF. CDR3 nucleotide sequence: TGTGCCAGCAGTTCTCCCAGGGGAGTTCGACTGTTTTTT.

This sequence joins TRBV7-3 and TRBJ2-1, with D perhaps matching TRBD2 (6 bases). Trimming removed 5 bases at V and 0 bases at J, with 11 bases between. The CDR3 spans 15 residues. Germline CDR1 is SGHTA and CDR2 is FQGTGA. CDR3 amino acids: CASSKLAGSYNEQFF. CDR3 bases: TGTGCCAGCAGCAAACTAGCTGGCTCCTACAATGAGCAGTTCTTC.

This chain connects TRBV10-1 to TRBJ1-1; 8 bases agree with TRBD1. This CDR3 is 13 amino acids long. Per germline, CDR1 WNHNN and CDR2 SYGVQD (reference sequence). With 5 bases clipped from V and 5 bases from J, the junction kept 4 bases outside the gene matches. CDR3: CASSRTGRTEAFF. DNA for the CDR3: TGCGCCAGCAGTCGGACAGGGCGGACTGAAGCTTTCTTT.

Remarks on this clone: Other DNA sequences within the sample encode an identical CDR3. The genes are TRBV18 and TRBJ2-5; 7 bases map to TRBD1. CDR3 length: 15 residues. Trimming cost V 1 base and J 2 bases; bases outside gene matches: 4. From germline, CDR1 is KGHSH and CDR2 LQKENI. The CDR3 is CASSPRRDSQETQYF. CDR3 DNA: TGTGCCAGCTCACCACGACGGGACAGTCAAGAGACCCAGTACTTC.

This chain connects TRBV28 to TRBJ2-1; possible D gene TRBD2, 5 bases. Deletions cut 2 bases from V and 5 bases from J, with 13 bases between. This CDR3 is built from 15 residues. Germline V gene data show CDR1 as MDHEN and CDR2 as SYDVKM. The CDR3 is CASSLRTGRDNEQFF. The DNA for the CDR3 is TGTGCCAGCAGTTTAAGGACGGGGAGAGACAATGAGCAGTTCTTC.

The V call is TRBV7-9, the J call TRBJ2-3, with TRBD2 matching 10 bases. J was trimmed by 0 bases and V by 5 bases; bases with no gene match: 2. The CDR3 length is 15 residues. Germline V lookup: CDR1 SEHNR, CDR2 FQNEAQ (reference sequence). CDR3 sequence: CASSPAGGSTDTQYF. Here the CDR3 DNA reads TGTGCCAGCAGCCCAGCGGGGGGGAGCACAGATACGCAGTATTTT.

The chain is built from TRBV30 and TRBJ1-2; D gene ambiguous. V was trimmed by 4 bases and J by 4 bases, leaving 10 bases between them. Germline V gene data show CDR1 as GTSNPN and CDR2 as SVGIG (reference sequence). CDR3 length: 12 amino acids. CDR3 bases: TGTGCCTGGAACGGAGAAACCTATGGCTACACCTTC. Translated: CAWNGETYGYTF.